The 19 T cell receptor beta chains below come from one sample, sequenced in a study of cytomegalovirus exposure and HLA in healthy donors. PCR used 60 Vbeta primers and 13 Jbeta primers. Some clones are missing from TCRdb's copy, which holds only in-frame ones; the method was immunoSEQ multiplex PCR. The sample has 220,000 or so clones, roughly 80% seen once. The source material was PBMCs. These receptors came from a man in his fifties or sixties in good health and CMV-seronegative.

This chain connects TRBV7-3 to TRBJ2-1, with 7 bases that match TRBD2. V was clipped by 3 bases and J by 3 bases; unmatched bases: 8. The CDR3 runs 16 residues. The germline V gene has CDR1 SGHTA and CDR2 FQGTGA. The CDR3 here is CASSLDGGRVYNEQFF. CDR3 in DNA: TGTGCCAGCAGCTTGGATGGGGGGAGGGTCTACAATGAGCAGTTCTTC.

This clone occurred once. This chain links TRBV9 with TRBJ2-1, with TRBD1 matching 10 bases. The CDR3 has 15 residues. V lost 0 bases and J lost 7; bases outside the gene matches: 4. The germline CDR1 and CDR2 sequences are SGDLS and YYNGEE. DNA of the CDR3: TGTGCCAGCAGCGTAGTAGGGACAGGGGTGAATGAGCAGTTCTTC. This sequence encodes CASSVVGTGVNEQFF.

V is TRBV5-6 and J is TRBJ2-3, with D possibly being TRBD1 (5 bases). The CDR3 is 16 amino acids. Germline V gene data show CDR1 as SGHDT and CDR2 as YYEEEE. With 4 bases removed from V and 0 bases from J, the gap between germline ends came to 15 bases. The CDR3 region is CASSPSDIRSTDTQYF. In nucleotides, the CDR3 is TGTGCCAGCAGCCCATCGGACATCCGAAGCACAGATACGCAGTATTTT. Based on the CDR3 plus reference TRBV5-6 and TRBJ2-3, the full variable domain is DAGVTQSPTHLIKTRGQQVTLRCSPKSGHDTVSWYQQALGQGPQFIFQYYEEEERQRGNFPDRFSGHQFPNYSSELNVNALLLGDSALYLCASSPSDIRSTDTQYFGPGTRLTVL.

The genes are TRBV30 and TRBJ2-7; D is perhaps TRBD2 (5 bases). Trimming pared 3 bases from V and 5 bases from J, leaving 14 bases between. Germline CDR1 is GTSNPN and CDR2 is SVGIG (reference sequence). The CDR3 extends over 13 amino acids. CDR3 sequence: CAWSWTVANEQYF. In DNA form, the CDR3 reads TGTGCCTGGAGCTGGACTGTCGCGAACGAGCAGTACTTC.

Concerning this clone itself: This specimen includes other DNA sequences encoding the same CDR3. The gene calls are TRBV28 and TRBJ1-2, with 7 nucleotides matching TRBD1. Germline V CDR1 and CDR2: MDHEN, SYDVKM. The junction had 3 bases not matched to a gene; V was cut back by 6 bases and J by 2 bases. CDR3 length: 13 residues. Here the CDR3 reads CASSLGQNYGYTF. For the CDR3, the DNA is TGTGCCAGCAGCTTGGGACAGAACTATGGCTACACCTTC.

The chain is built from TRBV15 and TRBJ1-5, with 7 bases that match TRBD1. The CDR3 is made up of 14 amino acids. The germline V gene encodes CDR1 LNHNV and CDR2 YYDKDF (reference sequence). Losses at the gene ends were 5 bases for V and 7 bases for J; bases not matched to a gene: 8. This CDR3 reads CATSVQGLRQPQHF. CDR3 nucleotides: TGTGCCACCAGCGTACAGGGGCTACGGCAGCCCCAGCATTTT. The variable domain in full, with the rest retrieved from reference TRBV15 and TRBJ1-5, is DAMVIQNPRYQVTQFGKPVTLSCSQTLNHNVMYWYQQKSSQAPKLLFHYYDKDFNNEADTPDNFQSRRPNTSFCFLDIRSPGLGDTAMYLCATSVQGLRQPQHFGDGTRLSIL.

The chain couples TRBV6-5 to TRBJ1-1; possibly TRBD1 for D (5 bases). V was trimmed by 0 bases and J by 4 bases, leaving 9 bases between them. Germline CDR1 MNHEY, CDR2 SVGAGI. This CDR3 is built from 14 residues. This CDR3 reads CASSYSGAGTEAFF. As DNA, the CDR3 is TGTGCCAGCAGTTACTCTGGGGCTGGCACTGAAGCTTTCTTT.

CDR3: CAIGTGEGAFF. The CDR3 coding sequence is TGTGCCATAGGGACAGGGGAGGGAGCTTTCTTT. The chain recombines TRBV10-3 with TRBJ1-1; 10 nucleotides agree with TRBD1. V dropped 9 bases and J dropped 10; count of bases not matched to a gene: 5. This CDR3 comprises 11 residues. Germline V gene sequence: CDR1 ENHRY, CDR2 SYGVKD.

This clone was detected a few times. The chain links TRBV7-9 to TRBJ2-7; 8 nucleotides match TRBD2. V gave up 4 bases and J gave up 5 bases; unmatched junction bases: 7. CDR1 SEHNR and CDR2 FQNEAQ come from the germline V gene (reference sequence). The CDR3 runs to 14 residues. The CDR3 reads CASSSPGLVDEQYF. CDR3 nucleotide sequence: TGTGCCAGCAGCTCCCCGGGACTAGTCGACGAGCAGTACTTC.

This chain uses TRBV9 with TRBJ1-2, with TRBD1 matching over 12 bases. Germline assignment: CDR1 SGDLS and CDR2 YYNGEE. Trimming removed 4 bases from V and 2 bases from J; junction bases left unmatched: 12. This CDR3 has 18 amino acids. CDR3 DNA: TGTGCCAGCAGCATAGGGGGACAGGGGGCTTCACTGAACTATGGCTACACCTTC. Translating gives CASSIGGQGASLNYGYTF.

The chain has TRBV6-5 and TRBJ2-3; a possible D gene is TRBD2 (5 bases). Trimming left V 6 bases short and J 1 base short, with 11 bases between. Germline V gene data show CDR1 as MNHEY and CDR2 as SVGAGI. The CDR3 length is 14 residues. The CDR3 nucleotides are TGTGCCAGCAGGGGCCTAGCACGCACAGATACGCAGTATTTT. This sequence encodes CASRGLARTDTQYF.

The chain is built from TRBV7-3 and TRBJ1-1; the D is unclear. CDR1 is SGHTA and CDR2 is FQGTGA in the germline V gene. The V gene lost 5 bases and the J gene lost 1 base, with 8 bases spanning the gap. The CDR3 spans 13 residues. In DNA form, the CDR3 reads TGTGCCAGCAGCCTACGACAGAACACTGAAGCTTTCTTT. It codes for CASSLRQNTEAFF.

This chain connects TRBV10-3 to TRBJ1-1, with D possibly being TRBD1 (6 bases). Trimming removed 2 bases at V and 3 bases at J, with 13 bases between. This CDR3 is built from 15 residues. Germline V gene data show CDR1 as ENHRY and CDR2 as SYGVKD. This chain's CDR3 is CAISEPTGSDTEAFF. The CDR3, as DNA: TGTGCCATCAGTGAGCCGACAGGTTCTGACACTGAAGCTTTCTTT.

This clone was counted once. One end of the junction fails to match germline, which may point to a read error. The J gene is TRBJ2-1, the V gene TRBV7-9; D may be TRBD1 (6 bases). The germline V gene encodes CDR1 SEHNR and CDR2 FQNEAQ (reference sequence). The CDR3 length is 17 residues. The CDR3 region is CSSSPTYRESSYNEQFF. The DNA of the CDR3 is TGTTCCAGCAGCCCAACCTACAGGGAAAGCTCCTACAATGAGCAGTTCTTC.

This clone has a single count. The CDR3 loop is CASLTRQARNTGELFF. In DNA, the CDR3 is TGTGCCAGCCTTACGAGACAGGCCCGCAACACCGGGGAGCTGTTTTTT. The chain joins TRBV28 to TRBJ2-2; TRBD1 is a possible D gene (6 bases). This CDR3 comprises 16 residues. V shed 8 bases and J shed 2 bases, with 18 bases lying between them. The germline gives CDR1 MDHEN, CDR2 SYDVKM.

This clone turned up a few times. This same CDR3 is encoded by further DNA sequences in the sample. This chain connects TRBV10-3 to TRBJ1-2, with D hard to call. The CDR3 is 13 amino acids. Germline lookup yields CDR1 ENHRY and CDR2 SYGVKD. Trimming stripped 2 bases from V and 3 bases from J, with 7 bases between. The CDR3 region is CAISERQDYGYTF. CDR3 nucleotides: TGTGCCATCAGTGAGCGACAAGACTATGGCTACACCTTC.

This chain connects TRBV15 to TRBJ2-7; TRBD2 might be the D (6 bases). Germline V gives CDR1 LNHNV, CDR2 YYDKDF (reference sequence). V lost 5 bases to trimming and J lost 5 bases, with 16 bases between them. The CDR3 totals 14 residues. The CDR3 DNA reads as TGTGCCACCAGCTCCCGAAGAACGGGAGACGAGCAGTACTTC. Translation gives CATSSRRTGDEQYF. Drawing the rest from reference TRBV15 and TRBJ2-7, the complete variable domain is DAMVIQNPRYQVTQFGKPVTLSCSQTLNHNVMYWYQQKSSQAPKLLFHYYDKDFNNEADTPDNFQSRRPNTSFCFLDIRSPGLGDTAMYLCATSSRRTGDEQYFGPGTRLTVT.

This clone was seen only a few times. The J gene is TRBJ2-2, the V gene TRBV2; D unresolved. CDR3 length: 14 residues. V shed 7 bases and J shed 1 base, with 10 bases lying between them. Germline V gives CDR1 SNHLY, CDR2 FYNNEI. Here the CDR3 DNA reads TGTGCCAGCAAGAACACCGAGAACACCGGGGAGCTGTTTTTT. This encodes CASKNTENTGELFF.

The chain combines TRBV11-2 with TRBJ2-1, with TRBD2 matching 12 bases. Looked up from germline, CDR1 is SGHAT and CDR2 is FQNNGV. The CDR3 totals 16 residues. V trimming: 4 bases; J trimming: 7 bases; junction bases outside the gene matches: 8. The CDR3 is CASSSTGLAGTNEQFF. As DNA, the CDR3 is TGTGCCAGCAGCTCGACCGGACTAGCGGGGACTAATGAGCAGTTCTTC.